These 4 T cell receptor beta chains were sequenced from one sample in a study of T cells in Graves' hyperthyroidism and ophthalmopathy. The source material, RNA transcripts, was used to amplify TCR beta CDR3 regions. HTBI primers were the set used in a first-round RT-PCR of the TCR CDR3. From the multiplex PCR reads, TCRdb called clonotypes with MiXCR, one entry per CDR3 protein. Among about 680,000 distinct CDR3 sequences listed, under 45% were seen once. The sequenced sample was blood. The receptor source for this set is a middle-aged woman with Graves' hyperthyroidism.

The sample holds a few counts of this clonotype. The chain carries TRBV7-6 and TRBJ2-7, with D perhaps matching TRBD2 (5 bases). V was pared by 5 bases and J by 6 bases, with 14 bases between. CDR3 size: 13 residues. The germline CDR1 and CDR2 sequences are SGHVS and FNYEAQ. The CDR3 DNA follows: TGTGCCAGCAGCCCCGGGAATATGGGCGAGCAGTACTTC. This codes for CASSPGNMGEQYF.

This clonotype was observed a few times. The rearrangement links TRBV4-1 to TRBJ1-5; no clear D gene. This CDR3 contains 16 residues. Germline loops: CDR1 MGHRA, CDR2 YSYEKL. The V gene lost 5 bases and the J gene lost 6 bases, with 20 bases spanning the gap. The CDR3 loop reads CASSEYPAGVGQPQHF. The CDR3 DNA reads TGCGCCAGCAGCGAATACCCGGCCGGGGTCGGTCAGCCCCAGCATTTT.

The chain uses TRBV10-3 and TRBJ1-1; possibly TRBD1 for D (6 bases). Trimming took 11 bases from V and 5 from J, leaving 15 bases between them. The CDR3 runs 12 residues. In germline, CDR1 is ENHRY, CDR2 SYGVKD. The CDR3 here is CAHREQGTEAFF. The CDR3 region has the DNA TGTGCCCACAGGGAGCAGGGAACTGAAGCTTTCTTT.

There are a few counts of this clonotype. The rearrangement links TRBV9 to TRBJ2-5, with TRBD2 identical over 14 bases. Trimming removed 3 bases from V and 3 bases from J; junction bases left unmatched: 13. Germline CDR1 reads SGDLS; CDR2 reads YYNGEE. This CDR3 is built from 19 residues. CDR3 DNA: TGTGCCAGCAGCGCCATCGGGACTAGCGGGAGAAAATCTAAAGAGACCCAGTACTTC. Translation gives CASSAIGTSGRKSKETQYF. Looking up the rest from reference TRBV9 and TRBJ2-5 gives the full variable domain: DSGVTQTPKHLITATGQRVTLRCSPRSGDLSVYWYQQSLDQGLQFLIQYYNGEERAKGNILERFSAQQFPDLHSELNLSSLELGDSALYFCASSAIGTSGRKSKETQYFGPGTRLLVL.